This T cell receptor (beta chain) was captured in a study of identifying expanded T cells in peripheral blood. Sequencing used immunoSEQ multiplex PCR; TCRdb keeps in-frame clones, though not all of them. The data hold some 78,000 clones, with over 80% observed a single time. The CDR3 runs 16 residues. From germline, CDR1 is LGHNA and CDR2 YSLEER. V dropped 0 bases and J dropped 11; count of bases not matched to a gene: 8. The origin of this receptor is a person between 18 and 69 years old in good health. The sample consisted of blood. The gene calls are TRBV4-3 and TRBJ2-1; TRBD2 matches 12 bases. DNA of the CDR3: TGCGCCAGCAGCCAAGATCAGCTAGCGGGAGGGCTTAAGCAGTTCTTC. This sequence encodes CASSQDQLAGGLKQFF.